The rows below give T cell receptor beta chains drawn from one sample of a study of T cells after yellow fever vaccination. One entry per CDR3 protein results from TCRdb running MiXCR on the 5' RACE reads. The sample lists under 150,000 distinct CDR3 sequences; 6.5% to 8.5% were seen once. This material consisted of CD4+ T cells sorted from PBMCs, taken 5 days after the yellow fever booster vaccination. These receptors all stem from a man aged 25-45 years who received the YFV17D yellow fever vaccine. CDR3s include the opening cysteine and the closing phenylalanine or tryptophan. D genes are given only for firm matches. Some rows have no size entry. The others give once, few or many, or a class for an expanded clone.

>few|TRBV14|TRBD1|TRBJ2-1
CASSPGTGYFEQFF
TGTGCCAGCAGCCCCGGGACAGGGTATTTTGAGCAGTTCTTC
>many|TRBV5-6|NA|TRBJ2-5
CASSSSGLQETQYF
TGTGCCAGCAGCTCCAGCGGCCTACAAGAGACCCAGTACTTC
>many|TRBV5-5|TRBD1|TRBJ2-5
CASSIGQGAAETQYF
TGTGCCAGCAGCATCGGACAGGGGGCGGCGGAGACCCAGTACTTC
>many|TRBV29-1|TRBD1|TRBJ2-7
CSALDRVPPYEQYF
TGCAGCGCCTTAGACAGGGTGCCCCCCTACGAGCAGTACTTC
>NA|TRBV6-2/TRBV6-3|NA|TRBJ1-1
CASVSGSTEAFF
TGTGCCAGTGTCTCAGGTTCCACTGAAGCTTTCTTT
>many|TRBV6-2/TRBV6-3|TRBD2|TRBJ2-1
CASSYSHLAGGSNEQFF
TGTGCCAGCAGTTACTCCCATCTAGCGGGAGGCAGCAATGAGCAGTTCTTC
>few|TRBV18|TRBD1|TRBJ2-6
CASSPGQAGANVLTF
TGTGCCAGCTCACCGGGACAGGCAGGGGCCAACGTCCTGACTTTC
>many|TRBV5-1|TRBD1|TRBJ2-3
CASSETGTSTDTQYF
TGCGCCAGCAGCGAGACAGGGACCTCGACTGATACGCAGTATTTT
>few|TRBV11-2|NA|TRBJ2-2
CASSLAGGGTGELFF
TGTGCCAGCAGCTTAGCCGGGGGAGGAACCGGGGAGCTGTTTTTT
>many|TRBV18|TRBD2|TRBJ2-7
CASSPREKTSGTHYEQYF
TGTGCCAGCTCACCACGGGAGAAGACTAGCGGGACACACTACGAGCAGTACTTC
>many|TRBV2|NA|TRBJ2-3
CASSEAKAGTDTQYF
TGTGCCAGCAGTGAAGCGAAGGCAGGGACAGATACGCAGTATTTT
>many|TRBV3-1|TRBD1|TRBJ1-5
CASSQTGASNQPQHF
TGTGCCAGCAGCCAAACAGGGGCTAGCAATCAGCCCCAGCATTTT
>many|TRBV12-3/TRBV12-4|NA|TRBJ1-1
CASSFGGLSNTEAFF
TGTGCCAGCAGTTTTGGGGGCCTTTCGAACACTGAAGCTTTCTTT
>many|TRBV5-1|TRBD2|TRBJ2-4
CASSTGLAGVGAKNIQYF
TGCGCCAGCAGCACGGGACTAGCGGGAGTGGGGGCCAAAAACATTCAGTACTTC
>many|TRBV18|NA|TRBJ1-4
CASSREINEKLFF
TGTGCCAGCTCGAGGGAGATTAATGAAAAACTGTTTTTT
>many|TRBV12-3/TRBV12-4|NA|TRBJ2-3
CASSLGHLGTDTQYF
TGTGCCAGCAGTTTAGGACACCTGGGCACAGATACGCAGTATTTT
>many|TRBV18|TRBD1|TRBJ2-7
CASSRRQGEGIEQYF
TGTGCCAGCTCACGAAGACAGGGGGAGGGTATCGAGCAGTACTTC
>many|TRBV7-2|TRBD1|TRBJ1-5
CASSLGTGRNQPQHF
TGTGCCAGCAGCCTCGGGACAGGGCGAAATCAGCCCCAGCATTTT
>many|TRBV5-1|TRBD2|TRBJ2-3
CASSPGLAGGASTDTQYF
TGCGCCAGCAGCCCTGGACTAGCGGGAGGTGCTAGCACAGATACGCAGTATTTT
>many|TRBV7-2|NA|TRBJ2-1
CASSSRNNEQFF
TGTGCCAGCAGCTCCAGAAACAATGAGCAGTTCTTC